One sample yielded the 10 T cell receptor beta chains listed below, sequenced in a study of blood T cell repertoires in COVID-19. The repertoire was sequenced with immunoSEQ multiplex PCR; TCRdb's copy has only in-frame clones and lacks some. The sample has roughly 160,000 clones; roughly 90% are singletons. Sequencing input: peripheral blood. The receptor set was obtained from a man aged 55 to 70 with acute or convalescent COVID-19.

The V call is TRBV5-1, the J call TRBJ1-2; weak D call: TRBD1 (5 bases). The CDR3 extends over 14 amino acids. V was pared by 4 bases and J by 5 bases, with 15 bases between. CDR1 and CDR2 from the germline V gene are SGHRS and YFSETQ. The CDR3 spells CASSLNRPNYGYTF. CDR3 nucleotide sequence: TGCGCCAGCAGCCTAAACAGGCCAAATTATGGCTACACCTTC.

V and J are TRBV7-2 and TRBJ2-6; tentative D call: TRBD1 (5 bases). V lost 5 bases to trimming and J lost 0 bases, with 8 bases between them. The CDR3 is 15 amino acids. The germline CDR1 and CDR2 sequences are SGHTA and FQGNSA. CDR3 sequence (DNA): TGTGCCAGCAGCCAGGACAACTCTGGGGCCAACGTCCTGACTTTC. Residues: CASSQDNSGANVLTF.

This clone was recorded once. The chain links TRBV5-1 to TRBJ1-3; TRBD1 matches at 7 bases. The germline CDR1 and CDR2 sequences are SGHRS and YFSETQ. V was pared by 4 bases and J by 4 bases, with 8 bases of the junction left unmatched. This CDR3 comprises 15 residues. CDR3 sequence: CASSRQGTDGNTIYF. The CDR3 region has the DNA TGCGCCAGCAGCCGACAGGGAACGGACGGAAACACCATATATTTT.

CDR3 residues: CASSSGGPINTEAFF. The CDR3 coding sequence is TGTGCCAGCAGTTCAGGGGGCCCAATAAACACTGAAGCTTTCTTT. The V and J genes are TRBV27 and TRBJ1-1, with 8 bases lining up with TRBD1. Germline-derived CDR1 and CDR2 are MNHEY and SMNVEV (reference sequence). V lost 4 bases to trimming and J lost 2 bases; unmatched junction nucleotides: 6. The length of the CDR3 is 15 residues.

The chain links TRBV5-4 to TRBJ2-1; the D gene is possibly TRBD2 (5 bases). This CDR3 spans 15 amino acids. V shed 4 bases and J shed 4 bases, with 15 bases lying between them. The V gene's germline CDR1 is SGHNT and CDR2 YYREEE (reference sequence). The CDR3 DNA reads as TGTGCCAGCAGCGAAAAACGGGGTGGATACAATGAGCAGTTCTTC. Its protein is CASSEKRGGYNEQFF.

The sample holds one count of this clone. This chain links TRBV19 with TRBJ2-1; TRBD2 matches at 7 bases. Germline CDR1 and CDR2: LNHDA and SQIVND (reference sequence). Trimming took 6 bases from V and 3 from J; bases not matched to a gene: 11. The length of the CDR3 is 16 residues. CDR3 region: CASRLHTGGGYNEQFF. The DNA for the CDR3 is TGTGCCAGTAGATTGCACACTGGCGGGGGCTACAATGAGCAGTTCTTC.

The CDR3 reads CASSVGIGQKHEAFF. The CDR3 nucleotides are TGTGCCAGCAGCGTAGGTATCGGACAGAAACATGAAGCTTTCTTT. V is TRBV9 and J is TRBJ1-1; D possibly corresponds to TRBD1 (6 bases). Germline V CDR1 and CDR2: SGDLS, YYNGEE. Trimming took 0 bases from V and 7 from J, leaving 16 bases between them. The CDR3 has 15 amino acids.

The V call is TRBV7-3, the J call TRBJ2-3; D not resolved. Germline values: CDR1 SGHTA, CDR2 FQGTGA. V was pared by 5 bases and J by 6 bases, with 18 bases between. The length of the CDR3 is 15 residues. CDR3 sequence (DNA): TGTGCCAGCAGCCCCTTTTCAGCCAGGCAGGATACGCAGTATTTT. This gives the protein CASSPFSARQDTQYF.

The chain links TRBV10-3 to TRBJ1-1, with TRBD1 matching 8 bases. V lost 2 bases to trimming and J lost 0 bases; unmatched junction nucleotides: 2. Germline V CDR1 and CDR2: ENHRY, SYGVKD. The CDR3 totals 15 residues. DNA of the CDR3: TGTGCCATCAGTGAGCCGGGACAGGTGAACACTGAAGCTTTCTTT. As protein: CAISEPGQVNTEAFF.

This clone was seen more than once but under ten times. This chain connects TRBV7-2 to TRBJ2-7, with 11 nucleotides matching TRBD1. Germline-derived CDR1 and CDR2 are SGHTA and FQGNSA. The J segment lost 2 bases and the V segment lost 5 bases, leaving 5 bases of the junction unmatched. The CDR3 extends over 15 amino acids. CDR3 in amino acids: CASSLGTGGPYEQYV. The CDR3 nucleotides are TGTGCCAGCAGCCTAGGGACAGGGGGACCCTACGAGCAGTACGTC.